This T cell receptor (beta chain) was documented in a study of shared clonotypes between healthy human individuals. Study-level findings and limits: Few donors limited the genetic and exposure-history diversity represented. With a few donors compared, 5% to 5.5% of naive CD4 clonotypes were shared.

Germline V gives CDR1 ENHRY, CDR2 SYGVKD. CDR3 length: 15 residues. V lost 6 bases and J lost 2; bases outside the gene matches: 8. This table comes from immunoSEQ multiplex PCR, and its TCRdb copy is limited to in-frame clones, with some not included. The profile shows nearly 750,000 clones, over 60% of them singletons. The sample holds one count of this clone. The antigen is unknown. Memory CD4+ cells were the fraction left after CD45RA+ naive selection. The chain uses TRBV10-3 and TRBJ2-3; 7 positions match TRBD2. Sequencing was performed on memory CD4+ T cells sorted from blood. The sample's subset: CD45RA-negative fraction. This TCR derives from a woman aged 25-40 years in good health. The CDR3 loop reads CAISGSGVSTDTQYF. In nucleotides, the CDR3 is TGTGCCATCAGCGGCAGCGGGGTTTCCACAGATACGCAGTATTTT.